The present T cell receptor (beta chain) was sequenced within a study of cytomegalovirus exposure and HLA in healthy donors. Study-wide results and caveats: Across donors, presence/absence analyses took sequencing depth to be roughly uniform. Cytomegalovirus status was reportedly diagnosed by the classifier with high specificity and sensitivity.

The primer mix had 60 Vbeta and 13 Jbeta primers. The data were produced by immunoSEQ multiplex PCR, yet TCRdb's version contains in-frame clones alone and is incomplete. The repertoire holds about 170,000 clones, with 82% as singletons. On this clone: Antigen unknown.

V was clipped by 0 bases and J by 0 bases; unmatched bases: 5. Germline V gene data show CDR1 as SGHRS and CDR2 as YFSETQ. The CDR3 is 16 amino acids. Although they were nominally healthy when sampled, donors likely had unrecorded immune exposures. This TCR derives from a girl under 18 in good health and CMV-seropositive. This sequence joins TRBV5-1 and TRBJ1-1; 7 nucleotides line up with TRBD1. The material sequenced was PBMCs. DNA for the CDR3: TGCGCCAGCAGCTTGGCCAGGGGGTCCATGAACACTGAAGCTTTCTTT. It is translated as CASSLARGSMNTEAFF.